A selection of T cell receptor beta chains follows, all from one sample in a study of beta chain features in type 1 diabetes. The data were produced by immunoSEQ multiplex PCR, yet TCRdb's version contains in-frame clones alone and is incomplete. The data show 200,000 to 250,000 clones, around 68% seen once. The sequenced material came from naive CD4+ T cells from blood. The receptor set was obtained from a man aged 25-40 years in good health. Each CDR3 is given with its conserved first and last residue. D genes are given only for firm matches. Clone size is not always given. Where it is, it says once, few, many or a class for expanded clones.

CDR3 protein	CDR3 DNA	V gene	D gene	J gene	clone size
CASSGLDGVNYGYTF	TGTGCCAGCAGTGGGTTGGACGGAGTTAACTATGGCTACACCTTC	TRBV28	-	TRBJ1-2	-
CASSLAMSRETQYF	TGTGCCAGCAGCTTAGCGATGTCCCGAGAGACCCAGTACTTC	TRBV7-2	-	TRBJ2-5	few
CAWNSGTSGSSSYNEQFF	TGTGCCTGGAATTCCGGGACTAGCGGCTCCAGCTCCTACAATGAGCAGTTCTTC	TRBV30	TRBD2	TRBJ2-1	-
CSVDGRGTDTQYF	TGCAGCGTTGACGGGAGGGGCACAGATACGCAGTATTTT	TRBV29-1	TRBD2	TRBJ2-3	few
CASREGVDKNIQYF	TGCGCCAGCAGAGAGGGGGTGGACAAAAACATTCAGTACTTC	TRBV10-2	-	TRBJ2-4	-
CASSVGSKADTQYF	TGTGCCAGCAGCGTAGGAAGCAAGGCAGATACGCAGTATTTT	TRBV9	-	TRBJ2-3	-
CAILDQLGETQYF	TGTGCCATTTTGGATCAGTTAGGGGAGACCCAGTACTTC	TRBV10-3	-	TRBJ2-5	few
CASSQTGISTDTQYF	TGCGCCAGCAGCCAGACCGGGATTTCGACAGATACGCAGTATTTT	TRBV4-3	-	TRBJ2-3	-
CASSLVRVPYGYTF	TGTGCCAGCAGCTTAGTCAGGGTCCCCTATGGCTACACCTTC	TRBV11-2	-	TRBJ1-2	-
CASSPRLAGEQYF	TGTGCCAGCAGCCCACGACTAGCGGGCGAGCAGTACTTC	TRBV7-2	TRBD2	TRBJ2-7	few
CAGAVSNTGELFF	TGTGCCGGGGCCGTATCGAACACCGGGGAGCTGTTTTTT	TRBV30	-	TRBJ2-2	few
CASSLSGGRETQYF	TGCGCCAGCAGCTTGAGCGGGGGGAGAGAGACCCAGTACTTC	TRBV5-1	TRBD2	TRBJ2-5	-
CAWSGGPYEQYF	TGTGCCTGGAGTGGTGGACCCTACGAGCAGTACTTC	TRBV30	-	TRBJ2-7	-
CASSPGQASSGANVLTF	TGCGCCAGCAGCCCCGGACAGGCTAGCTCTGGGGCCAACGTCCTGACTTTC	TRBV4-3	TRBD1	TRBJ2-6	-
CASSLPGLAMETQYF	TGTGCCAGCAGCTTGCCGGGACTAGCGATGGAGACCCAGTACTTC	TRBV7-6	TRBD2	TRBJ2-5	few
CSVQGASNQPQHF	TGCAGCGTTCAGGGGGCGAGCAATCAGCCCCAGCATTTT	TRBV29-1	TRBD1	TRBJ1-5	few
CSAVRGRDIQYF	TGCAGCGCAGTACGGGGACGCGACATTCAGTACTTC	TRBV29-1	-	TRBJ2-4	few
CASSSAGASSYNEQFF	TGTGCCAGCAGCTCGGCAGGGGCAAGCTCCTACAATGAGCAGTTCTTC	TRBV5-4	-	TRBJ2-1	-
CASSVKGIYGYTF	TGTGCCAGCAGTGTAAAGGGCATCTATGGCTACACCTTC	TRBV2	-	TRBJ1-2	-
CASSHKTGEWVKNEQFF	TGCGCCAGCAGCCATAAAACAGGGGAGTGGGTTAAGAATGAGCAGTTCTTC	TRBV4-3	TRBD1	TRBJ2-1	few
CASSRDRGYEQYF	TGTGCCAGCAGTCGGGACAGGGGGTACGAGCAGTACTTC	TRBV2	TRBD1	TRBJ2-7	-
CAWSPDRDYTEAFF	TGTGCCTGGAGCCCGGACAGGGATTACACTGAAGCTTTCTTT	TRBV30	TRBD1	TRBJ1-1	-
CSVGSGMTSYNEQFF	TGCAGCGTTGGTTCCGGGATGACCTCCTACAATGAGCAGTTCTTC	TRBV29-1	-	TRBJ2-1	few
CASSFRRSGANVLTF	TGTGCCAGCAGCTTTCGACGGTCTGGGGCCAACGTCCTGACTTTC	TRBV7-2	-	TRBJ2-6	-
CASSVDRETEAFF	TGTGCCAGCAGCGTCGACAGGGAAACTGAAGCTTTCTTT	TRBV9	TRBD1	TRBJ1-1	-
CASSLGQGAYNEQFF	TGTGCCAGCAGCTTGGGACAGGGGGCATACAATGAGCAGTTCTTC	TRBV7-2	TRBD1	TRBJ2-1	-
CASSEVGLAGALNTGELFF	TGTGCCAGCAGTGAAGTCGGGCTAGCGGGGGCCCTGAACACCGGGGAGCTGTTTTTT	TRBV2	TRBD2	TRBJ2-2	few
CSVARTSGMGNEQFF	TGCAGCGTCGCCCGGACTAGCGGGATGGGCAATGAGCAGTTCTTC	TRBV29-1	TRBD2	TRBJ2-1	-
CASSFASFEAFF	TGTGCCAGCAGCTTCGCTTCATTTGAAGCTTTCTTT	TRBV7-2	-	TRBJ1-1	-
CASNTRGPHSGANVLTF	TGTGCCAGCAACACCCGGGGCCCCCACTCTGGGGCCAACGTCCTGACTTTC	TRBV28	-	TRBJ2-6	-
CSVDTINTGELFF	TGCAGCGTTGATACGATCAACACCGGGGAGCTGTTTTTT	TRBV29-1	-	TRBJ2-2	few
CASSLAGRETQYF	TGTGCCAGCAGCTTAGCGGGAAGGGAAACCCAGTACTTC	TRBV7-2	-	TRBJ2-5	-
CAWEGEGRRAFF	TGTGCCTGGGAGGGAGAGGGTAGAAGAGCTTTCTTT	TRBV30	-	TRBJ1-1	-
CASSSTGSKTQYF	TGTGCCAGCAGCTCAACAGGGTCGAAGACCCAGTACTTC	TRBV7-9	-	TRBJ2-5	-
CASSSPRHQRGNQPQHF	TGTGCCAGCAGTTCTCCCCGACATCAAAGAGGCAATCAGCCCCAGCATTTT	TRBV28	-	TRBJ1-5	-
CASSARRGADTQYF	TGTGCCAGCAGTGCGCGGAGAGGCGCAGATACGCAGTATTTT	TRBV6-6	-	TRBJ2-3	-
CASSFPAGLAYNEQFF	TGTGCCAGCAGCTTCCCAGCGGGGCTCGCCTACAATGAGCAGTTCTTC	TRBV7-2	TRBD2	TRBJ2-1	-
CSGTGLGTEAFF	TGCAGCGGGACAGGGCTCGGGACTGAAGCTTTCTTT	TRBV29-1	TRBD1	TRBJ1-1	few
CASSSSLAGGFYEQYF	TGTGCCAGCAGCTCCTCACTAGCGGGAGGATTTTACGAGCAGTACTTC	TRBV11-2	TRBD2	TRBJ2-7	-
CASSLGPAGLSYNEQFF	TGTGCCAGCAGCTTGGGTCCAGCGGGACTCTCCTACAATGAGCAGTTCTTC	TRBV7-8	TRBD2	TRBJ2-1	-
CASSGGQGPYEQYF	TGTGCCAGCAGTGGGGGACAGGGTCCCTACGAGCAGTACTTC	TRBV2	TRBD1	TRBJ2-7	-
CASSAVGGYEQYF	TGTGCCAGCAGTGCCGTGGGAGGCTACGAGCAGTACTTC	TRBV25-1	-	TRBJ2-7	-
CSVQQGSANEKLFF	TGCAGCGTTCAACAGGGTTCGGCTAATGAAAAACTGTTTTTT	TRBV29-1	-	TRBJ1-4	-
CASSLHRTDYNEQFF	TGTGCCAGCAGCTTACATCGGACAGACTACAATGAGCAGTTCTTC	TRBV7-2	-	TRBJ2-1	few